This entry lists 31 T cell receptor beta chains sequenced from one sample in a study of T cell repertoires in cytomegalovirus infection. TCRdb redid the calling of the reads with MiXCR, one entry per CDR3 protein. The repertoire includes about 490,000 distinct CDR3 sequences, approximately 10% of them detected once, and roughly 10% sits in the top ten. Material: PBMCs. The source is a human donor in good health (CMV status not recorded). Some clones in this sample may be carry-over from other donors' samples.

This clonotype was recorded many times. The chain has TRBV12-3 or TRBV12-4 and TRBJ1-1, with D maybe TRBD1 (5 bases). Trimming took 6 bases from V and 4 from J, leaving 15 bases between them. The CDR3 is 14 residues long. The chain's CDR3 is CASSLTGAATEAFF. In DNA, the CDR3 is TGTGCCAGCAGCCTAACAGGCGCCGCCACTGAAGCTTTCTTT.

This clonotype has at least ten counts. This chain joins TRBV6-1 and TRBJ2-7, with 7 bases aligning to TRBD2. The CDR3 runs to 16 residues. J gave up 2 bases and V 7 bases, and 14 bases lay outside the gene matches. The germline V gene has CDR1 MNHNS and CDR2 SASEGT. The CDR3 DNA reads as TGTGCCAGCATCCCTTATTCCGGGACTACTGCCTACGAGCAGTACTTC. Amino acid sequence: CASIPYSGTTAYEQYF.

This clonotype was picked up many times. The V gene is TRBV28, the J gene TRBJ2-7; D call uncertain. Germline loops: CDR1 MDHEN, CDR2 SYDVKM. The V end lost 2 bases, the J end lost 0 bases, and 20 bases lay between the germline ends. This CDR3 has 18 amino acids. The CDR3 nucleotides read TGTGCCAGCAGTTTAGGGGTCCGTCTTGAGCCCCTCTCCTACGAGCAGTACTTC. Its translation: CASSLGVRLEPLSYEQYF.

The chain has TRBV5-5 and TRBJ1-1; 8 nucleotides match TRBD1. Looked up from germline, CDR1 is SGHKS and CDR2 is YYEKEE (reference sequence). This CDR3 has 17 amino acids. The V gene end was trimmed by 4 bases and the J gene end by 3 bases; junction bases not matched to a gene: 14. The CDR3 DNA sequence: TGTGCCAGCAGCGCACGGACAGGGACTGGGAGACACACTGAAGCTTTCTTT. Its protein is CASSARTGTGRHTEAFF.

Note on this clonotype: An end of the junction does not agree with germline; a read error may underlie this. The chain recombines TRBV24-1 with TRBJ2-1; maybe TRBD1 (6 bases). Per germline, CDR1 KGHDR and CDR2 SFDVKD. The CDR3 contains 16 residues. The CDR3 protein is CGTSDLGDNSYNEQFF. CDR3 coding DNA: TGTGGCACCAGTGATTTGGGGGACAACTCCTACAATGAGCAGTTCTTC.

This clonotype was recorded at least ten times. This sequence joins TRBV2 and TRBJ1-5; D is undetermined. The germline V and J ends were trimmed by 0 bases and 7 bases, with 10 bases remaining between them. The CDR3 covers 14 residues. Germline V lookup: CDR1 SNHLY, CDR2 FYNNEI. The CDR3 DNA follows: TGTGCCAGCAGTGAAGCGCTTTTTTTCCAGCCCCAGCATTTT. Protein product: CASSEALFFQPQHF.

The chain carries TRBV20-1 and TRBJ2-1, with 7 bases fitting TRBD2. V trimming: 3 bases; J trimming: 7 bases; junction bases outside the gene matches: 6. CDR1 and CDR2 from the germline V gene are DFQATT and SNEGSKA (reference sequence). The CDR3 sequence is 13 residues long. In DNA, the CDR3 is TGCAGTGCTAGCGAGACTAGCCAGAATGAGCAGTTCTTC. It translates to CSASETSQNEQFF.

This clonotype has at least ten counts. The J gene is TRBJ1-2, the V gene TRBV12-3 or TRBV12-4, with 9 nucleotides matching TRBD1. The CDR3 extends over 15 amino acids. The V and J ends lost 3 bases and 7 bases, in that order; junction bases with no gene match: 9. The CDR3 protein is CASSFKSGTGLGYTF. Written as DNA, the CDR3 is TGTGCCAGCAGTTTCAAATCCGGGACAGGGCTTGGCTACACCTTC.

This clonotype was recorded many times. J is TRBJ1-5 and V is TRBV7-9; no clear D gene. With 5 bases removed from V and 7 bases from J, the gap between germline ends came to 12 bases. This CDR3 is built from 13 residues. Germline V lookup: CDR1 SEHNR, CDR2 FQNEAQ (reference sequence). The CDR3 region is CASSLGEYQPQHF. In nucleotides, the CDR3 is TGTGCCAGCAGCCTCGGAGAGTACCAGCCCCAGCATTTT.

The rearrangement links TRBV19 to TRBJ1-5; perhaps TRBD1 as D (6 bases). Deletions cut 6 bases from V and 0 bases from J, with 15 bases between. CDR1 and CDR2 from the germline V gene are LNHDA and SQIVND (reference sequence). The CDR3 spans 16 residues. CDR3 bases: TGTGCCAGTAGCCCAACCGGGACACTTAGCAATCAGCCCCAGCATTTT. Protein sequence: CASSPTGTLSNQPQHF.

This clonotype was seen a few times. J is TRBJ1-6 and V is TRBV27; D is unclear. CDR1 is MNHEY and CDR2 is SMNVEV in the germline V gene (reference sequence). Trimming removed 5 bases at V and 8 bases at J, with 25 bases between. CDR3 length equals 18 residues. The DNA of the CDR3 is TGTGCCAGCAGTCGACGAACCGACGGTCCCTTCGGCGATTCACCCCTCCACTTT. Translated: CASSRRTDGPFGDSPLHF.

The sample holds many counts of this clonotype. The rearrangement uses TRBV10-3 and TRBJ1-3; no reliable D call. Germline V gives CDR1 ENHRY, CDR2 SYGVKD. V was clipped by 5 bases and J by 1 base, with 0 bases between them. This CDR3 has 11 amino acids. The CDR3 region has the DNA TGTGCCATCAGTTCTGGAAACACCATATATTTT. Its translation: CAISSGNTIYF.

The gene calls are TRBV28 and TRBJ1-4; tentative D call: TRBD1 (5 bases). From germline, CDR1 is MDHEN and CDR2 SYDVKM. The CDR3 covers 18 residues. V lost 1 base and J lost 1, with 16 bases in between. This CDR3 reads CASSLSGAPGGTNEKLFF. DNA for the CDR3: TGTGCCAGCAGTTTATCCGGGGCCCCCGGTGGAACTAATGAAAAACTGTTTTTT.

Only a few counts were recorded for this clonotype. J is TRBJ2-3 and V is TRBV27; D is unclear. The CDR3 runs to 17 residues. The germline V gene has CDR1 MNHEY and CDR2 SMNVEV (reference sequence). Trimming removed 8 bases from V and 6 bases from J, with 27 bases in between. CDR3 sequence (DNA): TGTGCCAGCCTCCCTATGGGGAACCCCATGGTCCTGGATACGCAGTATTTT. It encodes CASLPMGNPMVLDTQYF.

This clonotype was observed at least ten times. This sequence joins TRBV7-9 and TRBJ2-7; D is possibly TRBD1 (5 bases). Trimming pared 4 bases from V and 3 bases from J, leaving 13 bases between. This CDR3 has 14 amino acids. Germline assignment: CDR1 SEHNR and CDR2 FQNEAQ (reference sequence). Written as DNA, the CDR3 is TGTGCCAGCAGCTCTTCGACAGAGGACTACGAGCAGTACTTC. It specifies CASSSSTEDYEQYF.

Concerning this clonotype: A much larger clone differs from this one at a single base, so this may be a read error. CDR3 DNA sequence: TGTGCCAGCAGTTTGAAACTAGCGGGACTAAACACCGGGGAGCCGTTTTTT. This gives the protein CASSLKLAGLNTGEPFF. The genes are TRBV12-3 or TRBV12-4 and TRBJ2-2; 10 positions match TRBD2. This CDR3 contains 17 residues.

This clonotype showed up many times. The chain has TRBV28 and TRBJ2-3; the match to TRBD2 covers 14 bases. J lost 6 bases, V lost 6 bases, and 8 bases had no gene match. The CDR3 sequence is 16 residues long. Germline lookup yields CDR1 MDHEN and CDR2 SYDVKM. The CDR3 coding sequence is TGTGCCAGCAGCCCTAGACTAGCGGGAGGGGCTGATACGCAGTATTTT. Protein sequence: CASSPRLAGGADTQYF. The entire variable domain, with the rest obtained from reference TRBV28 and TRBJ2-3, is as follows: DVKVTQSSRYLVKRTGEKVFLECVQDMDHENMFWYRQDPGLGLRLIYFSYDVKMKEKGDIPEGYSVSREKKERFSLILESASTNQTSMYLCASSPRLAGGADTQYFGPGTRLTVL.

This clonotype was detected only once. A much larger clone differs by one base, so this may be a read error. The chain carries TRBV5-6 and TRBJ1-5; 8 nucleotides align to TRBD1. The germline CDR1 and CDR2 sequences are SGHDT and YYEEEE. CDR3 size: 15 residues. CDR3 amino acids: CASSTRDRRFQPHHF. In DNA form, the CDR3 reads TGTGCCAGCAGCACCCGGGACAGGAGGTTTCAGCCCCACCATTTT.

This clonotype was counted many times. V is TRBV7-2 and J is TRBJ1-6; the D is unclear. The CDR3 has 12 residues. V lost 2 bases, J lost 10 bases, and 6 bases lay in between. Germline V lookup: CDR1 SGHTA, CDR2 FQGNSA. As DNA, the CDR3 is TGTGCCAGCAGCTTAATAACATCACCCCTCCACTTT. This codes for CASSLITSPLHF.

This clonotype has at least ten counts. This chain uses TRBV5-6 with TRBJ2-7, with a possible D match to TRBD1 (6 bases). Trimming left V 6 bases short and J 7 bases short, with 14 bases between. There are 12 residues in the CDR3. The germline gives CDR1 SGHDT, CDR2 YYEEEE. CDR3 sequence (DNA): TGTGCCAGCAACCTCGGCAGGGGAGAGCAGTACTTC. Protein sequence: CASNLGRGEQYF.

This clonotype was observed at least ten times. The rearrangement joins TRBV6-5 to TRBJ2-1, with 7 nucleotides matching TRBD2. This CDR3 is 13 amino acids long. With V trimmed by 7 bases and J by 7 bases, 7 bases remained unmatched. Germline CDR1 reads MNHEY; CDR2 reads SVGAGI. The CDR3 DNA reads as TGTGCCAGCACAACTCCCGGGAGGAATGAGCAGTTCTTC. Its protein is CASTTPGRNEQFF.

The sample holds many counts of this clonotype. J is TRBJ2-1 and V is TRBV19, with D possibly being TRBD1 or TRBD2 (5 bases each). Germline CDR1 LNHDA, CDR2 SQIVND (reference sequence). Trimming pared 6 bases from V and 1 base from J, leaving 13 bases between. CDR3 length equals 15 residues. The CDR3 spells CASRRAGWSYNEQFF. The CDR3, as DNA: TGTGCCAGTAGGAGGGCAGGGTGGTCCTACAATGAGCAGTTCTTC.

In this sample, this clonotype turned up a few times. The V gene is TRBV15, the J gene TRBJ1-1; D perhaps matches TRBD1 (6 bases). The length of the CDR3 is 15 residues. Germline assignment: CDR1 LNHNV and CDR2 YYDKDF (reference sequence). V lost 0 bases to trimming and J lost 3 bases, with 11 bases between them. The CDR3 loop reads CATSRDLTGYTEAFF. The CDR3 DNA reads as TGTGCCACCAGCAGAGATTTGACAGGATACACTGAAGCTTTCTTT.

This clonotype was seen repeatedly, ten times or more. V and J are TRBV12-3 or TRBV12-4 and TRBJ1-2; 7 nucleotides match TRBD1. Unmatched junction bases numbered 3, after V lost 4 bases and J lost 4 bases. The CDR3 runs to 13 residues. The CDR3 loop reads CASSSRQGYGYTF. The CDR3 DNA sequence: TGTGCCAGCAGTTCCAGACAGGGCTATGGCTACACCTTC.

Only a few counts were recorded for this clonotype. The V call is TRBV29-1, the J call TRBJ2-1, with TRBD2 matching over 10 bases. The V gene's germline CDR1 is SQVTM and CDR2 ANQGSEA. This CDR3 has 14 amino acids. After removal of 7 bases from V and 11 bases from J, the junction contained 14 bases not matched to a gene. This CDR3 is CSAGESSGGTKQFF. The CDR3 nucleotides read TGCAGCGCTGGGGAGTCTAGCGGGGGCACCAAGCAGTTCTTC.

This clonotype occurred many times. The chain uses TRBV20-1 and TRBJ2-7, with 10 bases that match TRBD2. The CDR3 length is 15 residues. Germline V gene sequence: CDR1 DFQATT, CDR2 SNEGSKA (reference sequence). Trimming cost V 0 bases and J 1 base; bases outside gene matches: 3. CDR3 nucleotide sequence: TGCAGTGCTAGAGATGGGACTAGCGCGTCCTACGAGCAGTACTTC. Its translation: CSARDGTSASYEQYF.

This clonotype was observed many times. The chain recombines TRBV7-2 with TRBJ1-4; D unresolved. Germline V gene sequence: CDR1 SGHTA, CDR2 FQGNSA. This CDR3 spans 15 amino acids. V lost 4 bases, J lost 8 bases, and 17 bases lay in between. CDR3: CASSSGSPPWEKLFF. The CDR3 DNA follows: TGTGCCAGCAGCTCGGGCTCACCCCCATGGGAAAAACTGTTTTTT.

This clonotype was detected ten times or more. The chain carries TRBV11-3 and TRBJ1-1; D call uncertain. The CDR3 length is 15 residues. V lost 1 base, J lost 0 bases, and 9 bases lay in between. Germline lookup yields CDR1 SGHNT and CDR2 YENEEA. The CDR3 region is CASSLGSSLNTEAFF. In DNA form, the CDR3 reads TGTGCCAGCAGCTTAGGGTCTTCCCTGAACACTGAAGCTTTCTTT.

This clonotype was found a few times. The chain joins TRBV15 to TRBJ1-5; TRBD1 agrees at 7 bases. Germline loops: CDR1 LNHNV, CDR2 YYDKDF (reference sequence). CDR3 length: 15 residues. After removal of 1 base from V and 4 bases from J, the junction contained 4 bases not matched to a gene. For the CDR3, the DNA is TGTGCCACCAGCAGAGCCCACAGGGGAAATCAGCCCCAGCATTTT. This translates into CATSRAHRGNQPQHF.

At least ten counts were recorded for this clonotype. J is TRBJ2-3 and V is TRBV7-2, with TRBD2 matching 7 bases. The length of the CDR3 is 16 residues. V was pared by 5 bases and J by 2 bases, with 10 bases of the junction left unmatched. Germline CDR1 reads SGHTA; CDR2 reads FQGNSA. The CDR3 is CASSPQPRLATDTQYF. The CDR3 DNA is TGTGCCAGCAGCCCTCAACCCCGACTAGCCACAGATACGCAGTATTTT.

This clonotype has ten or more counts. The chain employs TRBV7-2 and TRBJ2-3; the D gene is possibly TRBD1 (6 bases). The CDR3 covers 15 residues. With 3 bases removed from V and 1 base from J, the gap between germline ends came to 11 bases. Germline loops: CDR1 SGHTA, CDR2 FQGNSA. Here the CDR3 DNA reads TGTGCCAGCAGCTTCCCGACAGGTGGCACAGATACGCAGTATTTT. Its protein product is CASSFPTGGTDTQYF.